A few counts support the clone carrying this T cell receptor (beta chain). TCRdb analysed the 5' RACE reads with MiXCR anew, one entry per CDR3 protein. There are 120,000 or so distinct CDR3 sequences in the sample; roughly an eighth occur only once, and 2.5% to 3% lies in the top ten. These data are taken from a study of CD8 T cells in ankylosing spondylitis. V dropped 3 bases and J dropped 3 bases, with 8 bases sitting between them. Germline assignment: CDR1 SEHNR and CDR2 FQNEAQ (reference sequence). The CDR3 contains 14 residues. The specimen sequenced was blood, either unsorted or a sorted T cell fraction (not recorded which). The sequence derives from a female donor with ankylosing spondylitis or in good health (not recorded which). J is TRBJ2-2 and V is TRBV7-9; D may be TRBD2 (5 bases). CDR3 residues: CASSLMRDTGELFF. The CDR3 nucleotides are TGTGCCAGCAGCTTGATGAGGGACACCGGGGAGCTGTTTTTT.